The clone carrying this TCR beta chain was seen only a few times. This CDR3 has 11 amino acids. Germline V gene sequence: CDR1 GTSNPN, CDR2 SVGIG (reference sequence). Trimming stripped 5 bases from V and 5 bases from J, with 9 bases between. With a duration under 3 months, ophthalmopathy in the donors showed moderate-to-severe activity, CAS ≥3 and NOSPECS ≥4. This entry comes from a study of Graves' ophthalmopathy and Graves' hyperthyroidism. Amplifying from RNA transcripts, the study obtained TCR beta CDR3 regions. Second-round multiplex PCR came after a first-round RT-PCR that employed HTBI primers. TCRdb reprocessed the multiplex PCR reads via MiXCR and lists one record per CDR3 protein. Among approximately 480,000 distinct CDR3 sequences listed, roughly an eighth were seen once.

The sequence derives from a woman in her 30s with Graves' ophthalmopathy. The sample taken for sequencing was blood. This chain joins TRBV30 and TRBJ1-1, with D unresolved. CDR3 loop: CAWEDMTEAFF. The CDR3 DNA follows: TGTGCCTGGGAGGATATGACTGAAGCTTTCTTT.